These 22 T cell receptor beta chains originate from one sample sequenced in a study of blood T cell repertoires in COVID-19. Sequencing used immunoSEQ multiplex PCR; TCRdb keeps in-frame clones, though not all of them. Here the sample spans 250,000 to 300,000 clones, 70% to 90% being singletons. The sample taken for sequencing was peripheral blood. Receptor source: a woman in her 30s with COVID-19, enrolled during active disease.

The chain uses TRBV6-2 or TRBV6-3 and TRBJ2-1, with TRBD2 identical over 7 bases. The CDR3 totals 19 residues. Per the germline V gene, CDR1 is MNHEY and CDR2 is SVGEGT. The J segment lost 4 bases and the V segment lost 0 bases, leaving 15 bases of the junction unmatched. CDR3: CASSYSSLGGGLRYNEQFF. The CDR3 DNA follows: TGTGCCAGCAGTTACTCGTCCTTGGGGGGGGGTTTGAGGTACAATGAGCAGTTCTTC.

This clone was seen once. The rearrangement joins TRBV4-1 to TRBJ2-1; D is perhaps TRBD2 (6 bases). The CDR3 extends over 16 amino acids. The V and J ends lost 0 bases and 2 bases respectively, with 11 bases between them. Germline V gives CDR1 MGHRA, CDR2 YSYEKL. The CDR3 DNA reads TGCGCCAGCAGCCAAGATCCGGGACTGCCCTACAATGAGCAGTTCTTC. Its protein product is CASSQDPGLPYNEQFF.

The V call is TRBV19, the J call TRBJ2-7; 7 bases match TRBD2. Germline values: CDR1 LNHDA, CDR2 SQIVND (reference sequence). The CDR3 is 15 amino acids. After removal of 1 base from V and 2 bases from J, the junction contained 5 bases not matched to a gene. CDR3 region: CASSIGSGLPYEQYF. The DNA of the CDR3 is TGTGCCAGTAGTATAGGCTCGGGACTACCCTACGAGCAGTACTTC.

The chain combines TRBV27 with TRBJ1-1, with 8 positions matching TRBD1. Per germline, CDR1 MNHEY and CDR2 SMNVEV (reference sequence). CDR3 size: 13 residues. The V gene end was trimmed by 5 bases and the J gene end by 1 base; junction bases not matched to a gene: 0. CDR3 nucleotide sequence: TGTGCCAGCAGTGACAGGGGGAACACTGAAGCTTTCTTT. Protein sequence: CASSDRGNTEAFF.

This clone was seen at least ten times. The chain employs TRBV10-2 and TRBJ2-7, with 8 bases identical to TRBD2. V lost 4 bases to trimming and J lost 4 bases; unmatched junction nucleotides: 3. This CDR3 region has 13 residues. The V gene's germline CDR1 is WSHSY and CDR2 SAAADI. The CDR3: CASSGAGGYEQYF. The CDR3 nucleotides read TGCGCCAGCAGTGGGGCGGGGGGTTACGAGCAGTACTTC.

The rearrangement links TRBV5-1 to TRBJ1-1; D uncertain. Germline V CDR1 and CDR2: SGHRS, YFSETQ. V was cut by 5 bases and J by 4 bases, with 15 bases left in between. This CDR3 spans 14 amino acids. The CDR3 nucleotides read TGCGCCAGCAGGATCATAGGATCGGGCACTGAAGCTTTCTTT. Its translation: CASRIIGSGTEAFF.

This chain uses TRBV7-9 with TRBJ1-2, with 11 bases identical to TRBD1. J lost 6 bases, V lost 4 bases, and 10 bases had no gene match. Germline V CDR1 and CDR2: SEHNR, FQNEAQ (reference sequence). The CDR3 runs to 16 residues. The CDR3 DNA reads TGTGCCAGCAGCTGGGACCGGGACAGGGGGTCGGATGGCTACACCTTC. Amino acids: CASSWDRDRGSDGYTF.

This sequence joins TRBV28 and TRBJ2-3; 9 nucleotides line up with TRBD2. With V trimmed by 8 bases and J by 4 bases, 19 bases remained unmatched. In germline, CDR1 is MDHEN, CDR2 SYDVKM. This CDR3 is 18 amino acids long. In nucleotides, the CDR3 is TGTGCCAGCGGCGAACTATCCTTAGCGGGGGCGGTCCCAGATACGCAGTATTTT. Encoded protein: CASGELSLAGAVPDTQYF.

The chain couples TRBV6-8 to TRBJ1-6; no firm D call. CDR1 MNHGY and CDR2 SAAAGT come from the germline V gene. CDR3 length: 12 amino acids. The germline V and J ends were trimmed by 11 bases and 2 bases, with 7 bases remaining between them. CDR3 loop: CAREPYNSPLHF. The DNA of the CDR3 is TGTGCCCGGGAACCCTATAATTCACCCCTCCACTTT.

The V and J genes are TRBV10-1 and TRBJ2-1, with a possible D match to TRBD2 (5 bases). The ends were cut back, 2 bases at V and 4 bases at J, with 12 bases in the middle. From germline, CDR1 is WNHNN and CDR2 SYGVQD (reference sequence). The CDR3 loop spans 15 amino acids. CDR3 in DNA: TGCGCCAGCAGTGAGGGGGTCTCGGGGTACAATGAGCAGTTCTTC. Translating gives CASSEGVSGYNEQFF.

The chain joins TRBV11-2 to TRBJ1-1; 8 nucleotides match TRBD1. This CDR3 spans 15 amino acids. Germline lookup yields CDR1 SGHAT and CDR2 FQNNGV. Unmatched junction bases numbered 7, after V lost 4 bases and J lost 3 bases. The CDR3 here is CASSSFGQGHTEAFF. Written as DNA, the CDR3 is TGTGCCAGCAGCTCCTTCGGACAGGGCCACACTGAAGCTTTCTTT.

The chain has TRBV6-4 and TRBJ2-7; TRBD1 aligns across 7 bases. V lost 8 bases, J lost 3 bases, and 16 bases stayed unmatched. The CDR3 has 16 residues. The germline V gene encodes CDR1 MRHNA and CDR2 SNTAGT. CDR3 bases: TGTGCCAGCTTCGAGTTGGACAGGCCCTATCTCTACGAGCAGTACTTC. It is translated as CASFELDRPYLYEQYF.

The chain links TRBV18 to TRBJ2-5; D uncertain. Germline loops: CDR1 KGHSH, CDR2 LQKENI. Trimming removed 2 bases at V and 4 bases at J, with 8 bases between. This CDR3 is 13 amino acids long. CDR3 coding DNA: TGTGCCAGCTCACCATTAGAGGCAGAGACCCAGTACTTC. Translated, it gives CASSPLEAETQYF.

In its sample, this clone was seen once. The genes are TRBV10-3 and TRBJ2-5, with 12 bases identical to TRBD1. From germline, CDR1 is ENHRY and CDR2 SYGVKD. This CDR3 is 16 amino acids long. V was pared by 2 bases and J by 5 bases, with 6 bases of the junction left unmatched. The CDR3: CAISEGTGGARETQYF. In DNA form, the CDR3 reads TGTGCCATCAGTGAGGGGACAGGGGGCGCAAGGGAGACCCAGTACTTC.

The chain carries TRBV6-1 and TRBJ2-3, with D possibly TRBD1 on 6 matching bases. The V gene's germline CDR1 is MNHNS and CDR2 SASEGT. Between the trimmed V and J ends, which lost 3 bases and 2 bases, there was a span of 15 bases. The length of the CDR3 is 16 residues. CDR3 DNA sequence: TGTGCCAGCAGTGATAAGGTCAGGGGTTACACAGATACGCAGTATTTT. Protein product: CASSDKVRGYTDTQYF.

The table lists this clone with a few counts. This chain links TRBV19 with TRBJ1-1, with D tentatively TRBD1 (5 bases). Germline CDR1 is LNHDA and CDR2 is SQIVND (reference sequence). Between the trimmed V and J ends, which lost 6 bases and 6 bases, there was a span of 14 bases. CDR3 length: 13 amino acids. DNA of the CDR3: TGTGCCAGTAGACCACACACAGGATCTGAAGCTTTCTTT. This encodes CASRPHTGSEAFF.

CDR3 sequence: CASSGGGRYNEQFF. DNA for the CDR3: TGTGCCAGCAGCGGGGGAGGGCGCTACAATGAGCAGTTCTTC. The rearrangement joins TRBV7-9 to TRBJ2-1, with 7 bases identical to TRBD2. This CDR3 is 14 amino acids long. V was clipped by 5 bases and J by 3 bases; unmatched bases: 4. CDR1 and CDR2 from the germline V gene are SEHNR and FQNEAQ (reference sequence).

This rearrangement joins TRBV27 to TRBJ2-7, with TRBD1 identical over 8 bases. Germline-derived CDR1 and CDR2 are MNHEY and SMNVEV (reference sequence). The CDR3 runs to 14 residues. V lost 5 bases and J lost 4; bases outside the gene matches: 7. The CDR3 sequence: CASSLRDRSYEQYF. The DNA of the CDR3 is TGTGCCAGCAGTCTCCGGGACAGGTCGTACGAGCAGTACTTC.

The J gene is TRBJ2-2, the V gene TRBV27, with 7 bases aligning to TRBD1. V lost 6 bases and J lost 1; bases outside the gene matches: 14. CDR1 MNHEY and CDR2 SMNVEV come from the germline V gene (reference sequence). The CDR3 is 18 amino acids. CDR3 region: CASRISRGQTVNTGELFF. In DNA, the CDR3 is TGTGCCAGCAGGATCTCAAGGGGACAGACGGTGAACACCGGGGAGCTGTTTTTT.

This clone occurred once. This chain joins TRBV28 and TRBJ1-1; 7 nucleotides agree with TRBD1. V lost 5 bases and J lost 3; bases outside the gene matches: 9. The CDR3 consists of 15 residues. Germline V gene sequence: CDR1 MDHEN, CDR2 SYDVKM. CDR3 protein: CASSGSRTGHTEAFF. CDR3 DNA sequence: TGTGCCAGCAGTGGCAGTAGGACAGGACACACTGAAGCTTTCTTT.

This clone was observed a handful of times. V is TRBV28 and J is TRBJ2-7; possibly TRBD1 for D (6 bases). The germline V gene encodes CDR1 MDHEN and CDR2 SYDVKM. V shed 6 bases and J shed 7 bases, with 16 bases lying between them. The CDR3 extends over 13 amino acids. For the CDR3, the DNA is TGTGCCAGCAGCCCTAGACAGGAAGAGGAGCAGTACTTC. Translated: CASSPRQEEEQYF.

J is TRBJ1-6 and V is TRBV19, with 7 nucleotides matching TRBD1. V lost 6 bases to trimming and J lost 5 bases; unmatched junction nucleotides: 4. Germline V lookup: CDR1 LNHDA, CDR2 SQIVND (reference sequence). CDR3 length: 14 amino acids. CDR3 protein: CASRLTGHNSPLHF. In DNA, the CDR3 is TGTGCCAGTAGGTTGACAGGGCATAATTCACCCCTCCACTTT.